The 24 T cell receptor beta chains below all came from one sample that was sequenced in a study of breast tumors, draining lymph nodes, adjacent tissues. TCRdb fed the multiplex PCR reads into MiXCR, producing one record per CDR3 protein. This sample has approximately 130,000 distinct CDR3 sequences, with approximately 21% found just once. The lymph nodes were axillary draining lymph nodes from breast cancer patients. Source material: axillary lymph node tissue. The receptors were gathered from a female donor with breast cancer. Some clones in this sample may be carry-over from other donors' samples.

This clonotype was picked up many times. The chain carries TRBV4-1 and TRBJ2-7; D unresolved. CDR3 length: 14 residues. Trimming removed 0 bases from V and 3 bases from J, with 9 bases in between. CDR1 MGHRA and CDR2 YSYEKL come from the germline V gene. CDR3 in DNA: TGCGCCAGCAGCCAAGATAAGGCAGTCTACGAGCAGTACTTC. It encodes CASSQDKAVYEQYF.

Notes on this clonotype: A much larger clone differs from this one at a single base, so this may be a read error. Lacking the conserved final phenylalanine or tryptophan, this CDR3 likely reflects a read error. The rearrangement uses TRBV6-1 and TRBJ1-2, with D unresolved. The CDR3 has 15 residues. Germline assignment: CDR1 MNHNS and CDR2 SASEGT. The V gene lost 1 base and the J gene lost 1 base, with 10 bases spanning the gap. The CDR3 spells CASSEGGVLNYGYTI. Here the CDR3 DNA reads TGTGCCAGCAGTGAAGGCGGGGTTCTTAACTATGGCTACACCATC.

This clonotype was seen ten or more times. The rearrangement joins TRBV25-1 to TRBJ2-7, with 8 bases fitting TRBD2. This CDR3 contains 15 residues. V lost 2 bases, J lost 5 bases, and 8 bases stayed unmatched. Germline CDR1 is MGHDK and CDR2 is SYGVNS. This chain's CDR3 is CASSEQSGRVNEQYF. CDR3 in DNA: TGTGCCAGCAGTGAACAAAGCGGGAGAGTAAACGAGCAGTACTTC.

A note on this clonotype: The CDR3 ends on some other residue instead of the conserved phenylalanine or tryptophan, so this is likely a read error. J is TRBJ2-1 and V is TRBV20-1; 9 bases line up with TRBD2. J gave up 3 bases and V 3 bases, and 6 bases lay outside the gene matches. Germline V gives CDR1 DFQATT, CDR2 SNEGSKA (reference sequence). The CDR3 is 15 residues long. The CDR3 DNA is TGCAGTGCTAGGGGCTTAGCGGGAGACTACAATGAGCAGTTCCTC. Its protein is CSARGLAGDYNEQFL.

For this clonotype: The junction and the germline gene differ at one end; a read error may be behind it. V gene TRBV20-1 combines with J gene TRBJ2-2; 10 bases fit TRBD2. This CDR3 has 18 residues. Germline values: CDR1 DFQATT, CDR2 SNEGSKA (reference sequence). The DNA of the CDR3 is TGCAGTGCCAGAGATGGAGGGGCTAGCGGGAGTTGGACCGGGGAGCTGTTTTTT. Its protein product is CSARDGGASGSWTGELFF.

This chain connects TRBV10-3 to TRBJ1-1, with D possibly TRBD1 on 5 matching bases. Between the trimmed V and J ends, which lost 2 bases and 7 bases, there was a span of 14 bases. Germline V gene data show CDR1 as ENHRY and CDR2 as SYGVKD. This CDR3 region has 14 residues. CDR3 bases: TGTGCCATCAGTGAGATTGAGTTGACAGTTGAAGCTTTCTTT. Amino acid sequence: CAISEIELTVEAFF.

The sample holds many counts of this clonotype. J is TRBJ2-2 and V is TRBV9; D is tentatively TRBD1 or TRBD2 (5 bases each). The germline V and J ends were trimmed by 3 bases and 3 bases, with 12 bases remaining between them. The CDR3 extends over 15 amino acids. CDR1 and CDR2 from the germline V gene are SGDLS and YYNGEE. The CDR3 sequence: CASSGTLGDTGELFF. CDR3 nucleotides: TGTGCCAGCAGCGGGACGCTGGGGGACACCGGGGAGCTGTTTTTT.

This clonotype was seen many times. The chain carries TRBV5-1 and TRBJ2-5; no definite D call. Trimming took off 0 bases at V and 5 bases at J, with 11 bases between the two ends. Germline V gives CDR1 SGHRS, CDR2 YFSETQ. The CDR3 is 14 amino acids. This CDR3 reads CASSLEGLSETQYF. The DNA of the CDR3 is TGCGCCAGCAGCTTGGAGGGCCTCTCCGAGACCCAGTACTTC.

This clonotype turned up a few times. The CDR3 loop is CASSLTGNTNIQYF. CDR3 nucleotide sequence: TGTGCCAGCAGCTTGACAGGGAACACAAACATTCAGTACTTC. The gene calls are TRBV7-3 and TRBJ2-4, with 7 nucleotides matching TRBD1. CDR3 length: 14 residues. V lost 3 bases, J lost 6 bases, and 5 bases stayed unmatched. CDR1 and CDR2 (germline): SGHTA, FQGTGA.

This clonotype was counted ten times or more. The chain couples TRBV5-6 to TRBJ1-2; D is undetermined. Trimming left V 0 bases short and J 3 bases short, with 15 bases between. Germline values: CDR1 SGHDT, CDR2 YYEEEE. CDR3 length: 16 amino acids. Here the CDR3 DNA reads TGTGCCAGCAGCTTGGAGGGCGGGATTGGTTACTATGGCTACACCTTC. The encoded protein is CASSLEGGIGYYGYTF.

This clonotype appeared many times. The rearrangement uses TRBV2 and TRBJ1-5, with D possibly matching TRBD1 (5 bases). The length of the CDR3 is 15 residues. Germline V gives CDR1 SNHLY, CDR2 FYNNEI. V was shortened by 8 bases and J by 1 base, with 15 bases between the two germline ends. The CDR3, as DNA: TGTGCCAGCCAGTACGGGGCGCCGAGCAATCAGCCCCAGCATTTT. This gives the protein CASQYGAPSNQPQHF.

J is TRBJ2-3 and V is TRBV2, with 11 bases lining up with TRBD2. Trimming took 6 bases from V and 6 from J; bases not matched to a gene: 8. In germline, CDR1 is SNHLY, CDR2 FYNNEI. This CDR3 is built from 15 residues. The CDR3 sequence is CASRLLAGEVDTQYF. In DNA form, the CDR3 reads TGTGCCAGCAGGCTACTAGCGGGAGAGGTGGATACGCAGTATTTT.

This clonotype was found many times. This CDR3 is CASSVSGSSGNTIYF. The CDR3 DNA sequence: TGTGCCAGCAGCGTAAGCGGAAGCTCTGGAAACACCATATATTTT. The chain uses TRBV9 and TRBJ1-3, with no clear D. Trimming took off 1 base at V and 0 bases at J, with 8 bases between the two ends. Per germline, CDR1 SGDLS and CDR2 YYNGEE. The CDR3 totals 15 residues.

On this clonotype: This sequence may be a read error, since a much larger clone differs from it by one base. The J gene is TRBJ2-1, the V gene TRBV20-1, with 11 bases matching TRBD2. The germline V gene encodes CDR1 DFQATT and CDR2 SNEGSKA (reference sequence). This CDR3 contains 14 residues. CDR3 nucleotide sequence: TGCAGTGCTACTCGACTAGCGGGAAACAATGAGCGGTTCTTC. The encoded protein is CSATRLAGNNERFF.

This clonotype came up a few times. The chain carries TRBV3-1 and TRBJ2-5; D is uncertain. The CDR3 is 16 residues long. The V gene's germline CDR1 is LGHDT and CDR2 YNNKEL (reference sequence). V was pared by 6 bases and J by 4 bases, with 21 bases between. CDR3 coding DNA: TGTGCCAGCAGGCTGTTATGCAGGCCAAATGGAGAGACCCAGTACTTC. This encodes CASRLLCRPNGETQYF.

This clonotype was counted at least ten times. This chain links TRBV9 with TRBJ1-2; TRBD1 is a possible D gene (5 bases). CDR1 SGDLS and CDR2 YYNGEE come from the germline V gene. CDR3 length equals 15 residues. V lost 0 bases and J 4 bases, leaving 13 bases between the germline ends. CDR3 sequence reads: CASSVGRGSAYGYTF. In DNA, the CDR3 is TGTGCCAGCAGCGTAGGTAGGGGTTCAGCCTATGGCTACACCTTC.

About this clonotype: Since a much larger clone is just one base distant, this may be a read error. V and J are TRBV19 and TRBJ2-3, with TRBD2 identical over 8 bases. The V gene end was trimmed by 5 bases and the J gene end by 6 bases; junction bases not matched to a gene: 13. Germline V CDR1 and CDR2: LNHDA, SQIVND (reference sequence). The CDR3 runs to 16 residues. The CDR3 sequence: CASSYQGAGAGDTQYF. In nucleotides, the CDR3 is TGTGCCAGTAGTTATCAGGGAGCGGGAGCTGGGGATACGCAGTATTTT. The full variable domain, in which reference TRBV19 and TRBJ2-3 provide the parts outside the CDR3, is DGGITQSPKYLFRKEGQNVTLSCEQNLNHDAMYWYRQDPGQGLRLIYYSQIVNDFQKGDIAEGYSVSREKKESFPLTVTSAQKNPTAFYLCASSYQGAGAGDTQYFGPGTRLTVL.

This chain's CDR3 is CASSADVAKNIQYF. For the CDR3, the DNA is TGCGCCAGCAGCGCGGACGTAGCCAAAAACATTCAGTACTTC. The chain has TRBV5-1 and TRBJ2-4; no firm D call. The CDR3 loop spans 14 amino acids. Trimming pared 4 bases from V and 0 bases from J, leaving 8 bases between. Germline V gene sequence: CDR1 SGHRS, CDR2 YFSETQ.

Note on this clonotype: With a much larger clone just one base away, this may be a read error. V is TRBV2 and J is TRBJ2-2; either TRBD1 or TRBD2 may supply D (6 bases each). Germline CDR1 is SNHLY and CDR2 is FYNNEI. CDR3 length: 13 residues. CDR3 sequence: CASRRRGGGELLF. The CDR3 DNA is TGTGCCAGCAGGCGCAGGGGCGGCGGGGAGCTGCTTTTT.

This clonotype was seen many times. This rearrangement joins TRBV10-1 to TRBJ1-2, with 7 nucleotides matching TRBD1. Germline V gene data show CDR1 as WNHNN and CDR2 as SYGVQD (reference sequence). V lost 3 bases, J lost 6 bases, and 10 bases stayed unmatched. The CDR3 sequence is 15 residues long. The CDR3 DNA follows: TGCGCCAGCAGTGACCCCGCCGGGACAGCGAATGGCTACACCTTC. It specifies CASSDPAGTANGYTF.

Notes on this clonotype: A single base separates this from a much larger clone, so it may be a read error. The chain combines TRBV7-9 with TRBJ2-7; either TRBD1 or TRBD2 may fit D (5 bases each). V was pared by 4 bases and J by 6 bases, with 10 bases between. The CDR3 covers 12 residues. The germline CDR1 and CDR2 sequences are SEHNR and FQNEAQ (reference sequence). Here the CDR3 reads CASSSGRAEQYF. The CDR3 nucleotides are TGTGCCAGCAGCTCGGGACGGGCCGAGCAGTACTTC.

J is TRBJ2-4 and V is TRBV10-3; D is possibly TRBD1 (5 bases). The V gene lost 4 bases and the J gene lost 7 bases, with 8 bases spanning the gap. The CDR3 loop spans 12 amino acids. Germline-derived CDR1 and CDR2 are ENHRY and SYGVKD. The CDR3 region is CAISASGNIQYF. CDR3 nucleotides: TGTGCCATCAGTGCTTCAGGGAACATTCAGTACTTC.

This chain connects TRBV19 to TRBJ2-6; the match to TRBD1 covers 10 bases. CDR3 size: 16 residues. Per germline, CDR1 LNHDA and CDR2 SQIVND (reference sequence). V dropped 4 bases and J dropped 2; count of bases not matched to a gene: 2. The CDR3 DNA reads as TGTGCCAGTAGTACGACAGGGGGCACTGGGGCCAACGTCCTGACTTTC. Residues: CASSTTGGTGANVLTF.

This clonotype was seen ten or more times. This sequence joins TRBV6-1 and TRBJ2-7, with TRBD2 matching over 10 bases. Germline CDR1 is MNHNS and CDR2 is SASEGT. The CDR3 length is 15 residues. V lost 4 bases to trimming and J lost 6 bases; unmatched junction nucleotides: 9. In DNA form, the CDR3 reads TGTGCCAGCAGTGCCAGGACTAGCGGCGGCGCCGAGCAGTACTTC. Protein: CASSARTSGGAEQYF.